This paragraph covers one T cell receptor beta chain sequence. This entry is derived from a study of cytomegalovirus exposure and HLA in healthy donors. Trimming removed 10 bases at V and 11 bases at J, with 24 bases between. Per the germline V gene, CDR1 is LNHDA and CDR2 is SQIVND (reference sequence). This CDR3 contains 14 residues. This PCR relied on a set of 60 Vbeta primers and 13 Jbeta primers. The repertoire was sequenced with immunoSEQ multiplex PCR; TCRdb's copy has only in-frame clones and lacks some. Of 120,000 to 150,000 clones listed, about 78% are singletons. Sequenced sample: PBMCs. This rearrangement joins TRBV19 to TRBJ1-5; tentatively, D is TRBD1 (6 bases). This receptor was obtained from a male donor in good health and CMV-seronegative. CDR3 DNA: TGTGCCACCTCGAACCGCGGGGGGGGCATGGCCCAGCATTTT. Its protein is CATSNRGGGMAQHF.